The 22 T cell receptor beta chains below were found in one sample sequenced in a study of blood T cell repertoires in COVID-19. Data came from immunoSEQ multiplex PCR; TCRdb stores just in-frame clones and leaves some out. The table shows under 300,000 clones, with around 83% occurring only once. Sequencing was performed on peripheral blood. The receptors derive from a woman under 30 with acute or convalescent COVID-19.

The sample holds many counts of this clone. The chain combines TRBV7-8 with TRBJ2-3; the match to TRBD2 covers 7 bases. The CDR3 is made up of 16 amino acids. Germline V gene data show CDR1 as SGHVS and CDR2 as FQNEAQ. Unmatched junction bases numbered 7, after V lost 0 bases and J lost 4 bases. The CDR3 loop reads CASSLAHPGGPDTQYF. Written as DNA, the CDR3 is TGTGCCAGCAGCTTAGCGCATCCGGGAGGACCAGATACGCAGTATTTT.

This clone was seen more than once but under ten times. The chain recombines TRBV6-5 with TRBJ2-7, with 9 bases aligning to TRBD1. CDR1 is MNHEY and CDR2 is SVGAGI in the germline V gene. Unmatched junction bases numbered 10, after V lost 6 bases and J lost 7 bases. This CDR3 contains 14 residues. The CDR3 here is CASRDDRGSDEQYF. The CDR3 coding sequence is TGTGCCAGCAGAGACGACAGGGGGTCTGATGAGCAGTACTTC.

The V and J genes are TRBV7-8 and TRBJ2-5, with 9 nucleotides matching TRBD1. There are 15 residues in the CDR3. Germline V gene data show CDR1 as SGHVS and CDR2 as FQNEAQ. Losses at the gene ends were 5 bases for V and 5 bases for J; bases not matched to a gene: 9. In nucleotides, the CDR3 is TGTGCCAGCAGCCCCACTCCGGGACAGGGTGAGACCCAGTACTTC. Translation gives CASSPTPGQGETQYF.

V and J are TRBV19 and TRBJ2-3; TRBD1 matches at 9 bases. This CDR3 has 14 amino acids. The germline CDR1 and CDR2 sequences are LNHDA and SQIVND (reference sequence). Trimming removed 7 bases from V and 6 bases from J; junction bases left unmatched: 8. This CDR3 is CASTFGTGRDTQYF. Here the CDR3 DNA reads TGTGCCAGTACATTTGGGACAGGGCGTGATACGCAGTATTTT.

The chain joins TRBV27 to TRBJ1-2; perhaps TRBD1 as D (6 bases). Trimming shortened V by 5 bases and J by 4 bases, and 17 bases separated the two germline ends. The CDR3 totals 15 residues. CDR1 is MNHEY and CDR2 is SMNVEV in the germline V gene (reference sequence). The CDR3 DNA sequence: TGTGCCAGCAGTCTTTCAGGGGTGGTTGGCTATGGCTACACCTTC. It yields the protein CASSLSGVVGYGYTF.

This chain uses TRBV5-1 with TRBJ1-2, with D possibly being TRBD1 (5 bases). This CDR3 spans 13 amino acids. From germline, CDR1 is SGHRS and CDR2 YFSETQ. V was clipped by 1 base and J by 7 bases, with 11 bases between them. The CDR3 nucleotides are TGCGCCAGCAGCTTGAGCAGGGTTAGTGGCTACACCTTC. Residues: CASSLSRVSGYTF.

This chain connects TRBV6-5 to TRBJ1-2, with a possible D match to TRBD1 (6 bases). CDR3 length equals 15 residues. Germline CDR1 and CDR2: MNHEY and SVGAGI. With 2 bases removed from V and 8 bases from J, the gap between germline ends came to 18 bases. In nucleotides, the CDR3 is TGTGCCAGCAGTTACCGATTTAGGGGGGGAACCGGCTACACCTTC. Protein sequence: CASSYRFRGGTGYTF.

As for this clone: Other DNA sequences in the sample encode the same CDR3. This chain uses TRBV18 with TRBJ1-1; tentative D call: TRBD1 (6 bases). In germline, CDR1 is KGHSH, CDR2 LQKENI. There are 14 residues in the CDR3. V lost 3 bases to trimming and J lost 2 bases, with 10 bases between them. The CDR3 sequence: CASSPRTANTEAFF. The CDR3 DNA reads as TGTGCCAGCTCACCGAGGACAGCCAACACTGAAGCTTTCTTT. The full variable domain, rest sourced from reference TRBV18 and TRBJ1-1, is NAGVMQNPRHLVRRRGQEARLRCSPMKGHSHVYWYRQLPEEGLKFMVYLQKENIIDESGMPKERFSAEFPKEGPSILRIQQVVRGDSAAYFCASSPRTANTEAFFGQGTRLTVV.

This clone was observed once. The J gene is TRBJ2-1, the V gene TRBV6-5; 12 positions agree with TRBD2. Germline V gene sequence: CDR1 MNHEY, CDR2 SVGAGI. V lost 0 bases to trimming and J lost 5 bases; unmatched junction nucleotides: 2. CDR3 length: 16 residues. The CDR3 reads CASSYSTSGGNNEQFF. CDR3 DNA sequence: TGTGCCAGCAGTTACTCGACTAGCGGGGGAAACAATGAGCAGTTCTTC.

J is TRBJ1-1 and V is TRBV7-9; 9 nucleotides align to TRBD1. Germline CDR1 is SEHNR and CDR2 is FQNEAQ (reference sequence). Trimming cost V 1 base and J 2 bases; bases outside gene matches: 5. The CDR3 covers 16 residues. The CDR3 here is CASSLGTGGFNTEAFF. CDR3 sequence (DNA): TGTGCCAGCAGCTTAGGTACAGGGGGCTTTAACACTGAAGCTTTCTTT.

CDR3 residues: CASSLMWDRVFF. The CDR3 DNA reads TGTGCCAGCAGCTTAATGTGGGACAGGGTGTTCTTC. The chain recombines TRBV7-2 with TRBJ2-1; 9 bases match TRBD1. J gave up 15 bases and V 2 bases, and 5 bases lay outside the gene matches. This CDR3 has 12 residues. Germline V gene data show CDR1 as SGHTA and CDR2 as FQGNSA.

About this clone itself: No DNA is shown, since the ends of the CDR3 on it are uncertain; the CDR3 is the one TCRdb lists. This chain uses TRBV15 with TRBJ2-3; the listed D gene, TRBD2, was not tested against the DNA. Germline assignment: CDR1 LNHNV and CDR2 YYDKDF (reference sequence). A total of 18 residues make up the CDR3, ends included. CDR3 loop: CATSRVLRASKSTDTQYF.

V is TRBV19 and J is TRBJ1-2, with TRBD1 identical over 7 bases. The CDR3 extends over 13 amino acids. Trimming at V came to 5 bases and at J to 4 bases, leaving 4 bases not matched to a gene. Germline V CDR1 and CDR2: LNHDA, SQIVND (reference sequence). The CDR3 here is CASSAQGTYGYTF. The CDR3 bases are TGTGCCAGTAGTGCACAGGGGACCTATGGCTACACCTTC. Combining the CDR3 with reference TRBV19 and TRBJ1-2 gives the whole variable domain DGGITQSPKYLFRKEGQNVTLSCEQNLNHDAMYWYRQDPGQGLRLIYYSQIVNDFQKGDIAEGYSVSREKKESFPLTVTSAQKNPTAFYLCASSAQGTYGYTFGSGTRLTVV.

The CDR3 region has the DNA TGTGCCAGCACCCCGCCGGGGGACAGGACTAGCGGGAGATTCCACAATGAGCAGTTCTTC. Its translation: CASTPPGDRTSGRFHNEQFF. This chain connects TRBV6-2 or TRBV6-3 to TRBJ2-1; TRBD2 agrees at 13 bases. After removal of 7 bases from V and 5 bases from J, the junction contained 20 bases not matched to a gene. In germline, CDR1 is MNHEY, CDR2 SVGEGT. The CDR3 contains 20 residues.

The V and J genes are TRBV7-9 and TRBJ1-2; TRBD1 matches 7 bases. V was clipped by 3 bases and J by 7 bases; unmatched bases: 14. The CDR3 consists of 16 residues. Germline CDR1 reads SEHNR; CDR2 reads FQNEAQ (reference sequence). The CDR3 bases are TGTGCCAGCAGCTTCTTTGTTTCTGACAGGGCAGGTGGCTACACCTTC. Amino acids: CASSFFVSDRAGGYTF.

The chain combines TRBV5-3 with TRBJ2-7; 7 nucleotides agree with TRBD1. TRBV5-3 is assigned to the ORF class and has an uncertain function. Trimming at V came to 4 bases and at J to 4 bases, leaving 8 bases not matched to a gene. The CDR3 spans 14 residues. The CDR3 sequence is CARSRRDRQYEQYF. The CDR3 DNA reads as TGTGCCAGAAGCCGCCGGGACAGACAATACGAGCAGTACTTC.

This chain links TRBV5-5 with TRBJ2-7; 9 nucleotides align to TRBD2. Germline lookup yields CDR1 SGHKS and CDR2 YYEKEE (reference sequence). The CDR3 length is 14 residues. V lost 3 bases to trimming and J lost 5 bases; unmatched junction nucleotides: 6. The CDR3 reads CASSYSGLANEQYF. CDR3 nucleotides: TGTGCCAGCAGCTACTCGGGACTAGCTAACGAGCAGTACTTC.

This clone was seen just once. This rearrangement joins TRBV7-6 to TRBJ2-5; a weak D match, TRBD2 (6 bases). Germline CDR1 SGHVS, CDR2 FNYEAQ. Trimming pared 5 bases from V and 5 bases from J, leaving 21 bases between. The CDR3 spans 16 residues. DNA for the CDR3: TGTGCCAGCAGCCAGACATCCGGGAGCTTTGGGGAGACCCAGTACTTC. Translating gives CASSQTSGSFGETQYF.

The CDR3: CAISEWTAGSYEQYF. CDR3 DNA sequence: TGTGCCATCAGTGAGTGGACAGCCGGCTCCTACGAGCAGTACTTC. The V and J genes are TRBV10-3 and TRBJ2-7; D perhaps matches TRBD1 (6 bases). Trimming took off 1 base at V and 0 bases at J, with 10 bases between the two ends. Germline CDR1 ENHRY, CDR2 SYGVKD. The CDR3 length is 15 residues.

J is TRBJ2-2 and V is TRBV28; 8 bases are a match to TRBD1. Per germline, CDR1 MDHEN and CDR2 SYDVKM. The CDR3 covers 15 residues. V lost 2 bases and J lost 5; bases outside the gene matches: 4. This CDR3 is CASSLQGAGTGELFF. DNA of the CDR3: TGTGCCAGCAGTTTACAGGGGGCGGGGACCGGGGAGCTGTTTTTT.

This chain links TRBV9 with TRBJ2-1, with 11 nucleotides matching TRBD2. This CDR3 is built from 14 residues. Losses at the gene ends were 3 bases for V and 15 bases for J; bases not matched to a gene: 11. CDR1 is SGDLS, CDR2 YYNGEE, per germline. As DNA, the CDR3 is TGTGCCAGCAGCGCCGAAAAACTAGCGGGAGTGGTGTTCTTC. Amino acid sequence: CASSAEKLAGVVFF.

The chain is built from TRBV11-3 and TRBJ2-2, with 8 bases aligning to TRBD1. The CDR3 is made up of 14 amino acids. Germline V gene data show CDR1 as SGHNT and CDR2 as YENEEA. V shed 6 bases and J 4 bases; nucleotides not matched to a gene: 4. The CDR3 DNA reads TGTGCCAGCAGTTACAGGGGGTTCACCGGGGAGCTGTTTTTT. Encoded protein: CASSYRGFTGELFF.